These 18 T cell receptor beta chains came from one sample sequenced in a study of CD8+ T cells in alopecia areata. Sequencing templates came from extracted RNA that was reverse transcribed into cDNA. The method was immunoSEQ multiplex PCR; TCRdb's version includes in-frame clones alone and lacks a portion of them. Among around 190,000 clones, just over 55% were seen once, and the ten largest hold 4% to 6%. Sequencing input: CD8+ T cells sorted from blood. The receptors were gathered from a human donor in good health.

The chain uses TRBV6-5 and TRBJ2-5, with D maybe TRBD1 (6 bases). The CDR3 has 14 residues. CDR1 is MNHEY, CDR2 SVGAGI, per germline. The ends were cut back, 2 bases at V and 5 bases at J, with 12 bases in the middle. CDR3 nucleotide sequence: TGTGCCAGCAGTTACCTGGGGGCACGGGAGACCCAGTACTTC. Protein product: CASSYLGARETQYF.

The CDR3 sequence is CASRPAGSYNEQFF. The CDR3 bases are TGTGCCAGCCGTCCGGCGGGGTCCTACAATGAGCAGTTCTTC. V and J are TRBV27 and TRBJ2-1, with a weak D call TRBD2 (6 bases). The germline V gene has CDR1 MNHEY and CDR2 SMNVEV (reference sequence). CDR3 size: 14 residues. The V end lost 8 bases, the J end lost 1 base, and 12 bases lay between the germline ends.

This clone appeared a few times. Other DNA sequences in the same sample also yield this CDR3. V gene TRBV5-6 combines with J gene TRBJ1-1; D is uncertain. The CDR3 runs to 13 residues. Germline-derived CDR1 and CDR2 are SGHDT and YYEEEE. The germline V and J ends were trimmed by 0 bases and 4 bases, with 7 bases remaining between them. The CDR3, as DNA: TGTGCCAGCAGCTTGGGCGGGAGCACTGAAGCTTTCTTT. As protein: CASSLGGSTEAFF.

The rearrangement joins TRBV7-9 to TRBJ2-5; D is perhaps TRBD1 (6 bases). Germline-derived CDR1 and CDR2 are SEHNR and FQNEAQ (reference sequence). V gave up 5 bases and J gave up 2 bases, with 12 bases separating them. CDR3 size: 14 residues. The CDR3 reads CASSLTQGQETQYF. CDR3 DNA sequence: TGTGCCAGCAGCCTAACACAGGGTCAAGAGACCCAGTACTTC.

The chain recombines TRBV10-2 with TRBJ2-7; 10 bases are a match to TRBD2. The CDR3 consists of 14 residues. The V and J ends lost 5 bases and 4 bases, in that order; junction bases with no gene match: 5. Germline loops: CDR1 WSHSY, CDR2 SAAADI. CDR3 DNA sequence: TGCGCCAGCAGTAGCGGGGGGGCTCGGTACGAGCAGTACTTC. Amino acid sequence: CASSSGGARYEQYF.

The chain is built from TRBV13 and TRBJ2-1; D unclear. V lost 5 bases, J lost 7 bases, and 6 bases lay in between. The germline V gene has CDR1 PRHDT and CDR2 FYEKMQ (reference sequence). This CDR3 has 11 residues. The CDR3 region is CASSTMNEQFF. The CDR3 nucleotides read TGTGCCAGCAGCACCATGAATGAGCAGTTCTTC.

The rearrangement links TRBV2 to TRBJ2-1, with D perhaps TRBD2 (6 bases). The CDR3 is 15 amino acids. The germline V gene encodes CDR1 SNHLY and CDR2 FYNNEI. V lost 6 bases to trimming and J lost 10 bases, with 22 bases between them. The DNA of the CDR3 is TGTGCCAGCAGACCCCGGACTACCGCCCCGCGGGAGCAGTTCTTC. This gives the protein CASRPRTTAPREQFF.

The chain combines TRBV23-1 with TRBJ2-7; tentative D call: TRBD2 (6 bases). TRBV23-1 is marked as an open reading frame, function uncertain. V lost 3 bases and J lost 0, with 9 bases in between. The CDR3 runs to 14 residues. The CDR3 region is CASSQEGSSYEQYF. The CDR3 DNA reads TGCGCCAGCAGTCAGGAGGGGAGCTCCTACGAGCAGTACTTC.

The sample holds a few counts of this clone. The rearrangement joins TRBV2 to TRBJ2-1; D gene unclear. Germline V gene data show CDR1 as SNHLY and CDR2 as FYNNEI. The CDR3 is made up of 11 amino acids. V was clipped by 8 bases and J by 8 bases, with 10 bases between them. The CDR3 loop is CASWVRDEQFF. The CDR3 bases are TGTGCCAGCTGGGTCCGGGATGAGCAGTTCTTC.

This rearrangement joins TRBV7-8 to TRBJ2-5, with D possibly being TRBD2 (6 bases). The CDR3 runs 13 residues. Germline loops: CDR1 SGHVS, CDR2 FQNEAQ. The ends were cut back, 5 bases at V and 5 bases at J, with 12 bases in the middle. In DNA, the CDR3 is TGTGCCAGCAGCCCCCAGAGCGGGGAGACCCAGTACTTC. It yields the protein CASSPQSGETQYF.

This clone was seen a few times. The chain couples TRBV6-4 to TRBJ1-5; D is perhaps TRBD1 (6 bases). The CDR3 is 15 residues long. Germline assignment: CDR1 MRHNA and CDR2 SNTAGT. V was clipped by 5 bases and J by 3 bases, with 14 bases between them. CDR3 coding DNA: TGTGCCAGCAGTTACGATGACAGGCCCAATCAGCCCCAGCATTTT. It translates to CASSYDDRPNQPQHF.

This clone has just a few counts. J is TRBJ2-3 and V is TRBV19; D might be TRBD2 (6 bases). V was shortened by 6 bases and J by 6 bases, with 16 bases between the two germline ends. The CDR3 covers 14 residues. Germline assignment: CDR1 LNHDA and CDR2 SQIVND (reference sequence). The DNA for the CDR3 is TGTGCCAGTAGGCGAAGGGGCCTAGCGGATACGCAGTATTTT. Protein sequence: CASRRRGLADTQYF.

The chain recombines TRBV9 with TRBJ1-5, with a possible D match to TRBD1 (6 bases). There are 15 residues in the CDR3. The germline V and J ends were trimmed by 2 bases and 7 bases, with 16 bases remaining between them. Germline V gives CDR1 SGDLS, CDR2 YYNGEE. Here the CDR3 reads CASSVDWGANQPQHF. In DNA form, the CDR3 reads TGTGCCAGCAGCGTTGACTGGGGGGCGAACCAGCCCCAGCATTTT.

The gene calls are TRBV4-1 and TRBJ1-1, with D hard to call. CDR1 is MGHRA, CDR2 YSYEKL, per germline. The ends were cut back, 3 bases at V and 1 base at J, with 12 bases in the middle. The CDR3 sequence is 15 residues long. The CDR3 loop reads CASSQRESGNTEAFF. CDR3 DNA: TGCGCCAGCAGCCAGAGGGAGTCCGGGAACACTGAAGCTTTCTTT.

The chain joins TRBV4-1 to TRBJ2-6, with 7 bases lining up with TRBD1. J lost 2 bases, V lost 5 bases, and 6 bases had no gene match. From germline, CDR1 is MGHRA and CDR2 YSYEKL. The CDR3 sequence is 16 residues long. This CDR3 is CASSGEGGTGANVLTF. In DNA form, the CDR3 reads TGCGCCAGCAGCGGGGAAGGGGGCACTGGGGCCAACGTCCTGACTTTC.

The chain joins TRBV9 to TRBJ2-3, with 8 bases lining up with TRBD2. Germline CDR1 reads SGDLS; CDR2 reads YYNGEE. This CDR3 comprises 15 residues. J was trimmed by 2 bases and V by 2 bases; bases with no gene match: 4. CDR3 in DNA: TGTGCCAGCAGCGTCCCGGGACTAGACACAGATACGCAGTATTTT. Amino acids: CASSVPGLDTDTQYF.

V gene TRBV7-2 combines with J gene TRBJ2-2; D is unresolved. Trimming left V 6 bases short and J 3 bases short, with 2 bases between. Germline values: CDR1 SGHTA, CDR2 FQGNSA. The CDR3 runs 11 residues. The CDR3 DNA follows: TGTGCCAGCAGTCACACCGGGGAGCTGTTTTTT. This gives the protein CASSHTGELFF.

The V gene is TRBV2, the J gene TRBJ2-5; D gene uncertain. The germline V and J ends were trimmed by 5 bases and 2 bases, with 0 bases remaining between them. This CDR3 has 10 residues. CDR1 and CDR2 from the germline V gene are SNHLY and FYNNEI. CDR3 DNA sequence: TGTGCCAGCAGTCAAGAGACCCAGTACTTC. Translation gives CASSQETQYF.